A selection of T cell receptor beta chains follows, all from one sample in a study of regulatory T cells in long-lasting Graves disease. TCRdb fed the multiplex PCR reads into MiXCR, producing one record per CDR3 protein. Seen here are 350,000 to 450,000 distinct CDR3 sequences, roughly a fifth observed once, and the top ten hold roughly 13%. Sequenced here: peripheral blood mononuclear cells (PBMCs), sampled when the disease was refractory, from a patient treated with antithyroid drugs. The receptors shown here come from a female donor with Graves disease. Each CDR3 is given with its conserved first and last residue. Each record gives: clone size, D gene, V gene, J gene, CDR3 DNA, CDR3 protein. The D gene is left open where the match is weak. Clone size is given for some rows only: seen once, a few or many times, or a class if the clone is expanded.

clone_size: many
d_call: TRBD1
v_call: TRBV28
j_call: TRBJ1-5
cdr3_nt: TGTGCCTGTACCGGGACAGCTAATCAGCCCCAGCATTTT
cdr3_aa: CACTGTANQPQHF

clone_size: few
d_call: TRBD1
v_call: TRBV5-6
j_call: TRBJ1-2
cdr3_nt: TGTGCCAGCAGCTTGGGCGGACAGGGGATCCTCGGTCTTCGAGGCTACACCTTC
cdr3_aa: CASSLGGQGILGLRGYTF

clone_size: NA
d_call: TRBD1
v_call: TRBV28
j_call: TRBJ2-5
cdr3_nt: TGTGCCAGCAGGGGAGTGCGAGGGGGCTTAGAGACCCAGTACTTC
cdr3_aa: CASRGVRGGLETQYF

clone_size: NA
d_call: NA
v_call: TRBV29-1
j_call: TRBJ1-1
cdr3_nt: TGCAGCGTTGGGGGCACTGAAGCTTTCTTT
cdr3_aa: CSVGGTEAFF

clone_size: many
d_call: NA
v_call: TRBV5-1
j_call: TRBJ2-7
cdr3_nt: TGCGCCAGCAGCCTGGAGGGGGGGGGCCCCTACGAGCAGTACTTC
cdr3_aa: CASSLEGGGPYEQYF

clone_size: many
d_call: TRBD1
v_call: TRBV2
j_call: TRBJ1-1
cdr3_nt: TGTGCCAGCAGTGAGAGGGGACAGGGTTTCACTGAAGCTTTCTTT
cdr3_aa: CASSERGQGFTEAFF

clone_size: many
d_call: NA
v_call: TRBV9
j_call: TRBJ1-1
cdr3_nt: TGTGCCAGCAGCGGCCGAGAGGGTGGGGCTTTCTTT
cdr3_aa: CASSGREGGAFF

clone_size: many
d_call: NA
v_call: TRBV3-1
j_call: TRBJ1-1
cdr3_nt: TGTGCCAGCAGCCAAGTGAACACTGAAGCTTTCTTT
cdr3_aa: CASSQVNTEAFF

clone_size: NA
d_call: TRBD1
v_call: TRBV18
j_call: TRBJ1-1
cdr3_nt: TGTGCCAGCTCACCACGGGGACAGGAAGAATCTGAAGCTTTCTTT
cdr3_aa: CASSPRGQEESEAFF

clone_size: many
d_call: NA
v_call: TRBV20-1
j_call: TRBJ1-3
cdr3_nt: TGCAGTGCTCCTGCAATAGGAAGCTCTGGAAACACCATATATTTT
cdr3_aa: CSAPAIGSSGNTIYF

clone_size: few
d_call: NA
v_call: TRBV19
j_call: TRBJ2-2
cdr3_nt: TGTGCCAGTAGTAGCCAGGGTGCTTCGACCACCGGGGAGCTGTTTTTT
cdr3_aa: CASSSQGASTTGELFF

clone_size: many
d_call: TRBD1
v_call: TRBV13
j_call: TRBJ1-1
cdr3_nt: TGTGCCAGCAGCTTCTACGAGACAGGGATTCGGGCTTTCTTT
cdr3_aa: CASSFYETGIRAFF

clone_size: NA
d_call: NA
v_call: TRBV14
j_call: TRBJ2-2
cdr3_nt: TGTGCCAGCAGCCAAAATAACCTAGCAGTTAACACCGGGGAGCCGTTTTTT
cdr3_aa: CASSQNNLAVNTGEPFF

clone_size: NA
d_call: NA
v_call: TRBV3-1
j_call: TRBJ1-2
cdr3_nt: TGTGCCAGCAGCCAAGGACAGATGAACTATGGCTACACCTTC
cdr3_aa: CASSQGQMNYGYTF

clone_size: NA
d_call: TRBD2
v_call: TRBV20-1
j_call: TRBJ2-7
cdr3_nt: TGCAGTGCTAGCGCGGGAGGGATCTACGAGCAGTACTTC
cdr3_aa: CSASAGGIYEQYF

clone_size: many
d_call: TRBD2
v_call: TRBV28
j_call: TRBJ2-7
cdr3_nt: TGTGCCAGCAGTTTAGGGACTAAAGAGCAGTACTTC
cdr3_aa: CASSLGTKEQYF

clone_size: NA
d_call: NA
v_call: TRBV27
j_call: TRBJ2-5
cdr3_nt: TGTGCCAGCAGTATCAGGGAAGGAGAGACCCAGTACTTC
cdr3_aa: CASSIREGETQYF

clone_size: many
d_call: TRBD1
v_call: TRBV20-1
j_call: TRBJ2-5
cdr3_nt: TGCAGTGCCCCGGACAGGGTTGGAGAGACCCAGTACTTC
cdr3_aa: CSAPDRVGETQYF

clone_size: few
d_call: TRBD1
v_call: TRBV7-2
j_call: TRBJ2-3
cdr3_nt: TGTGCCAGCAGCTTTGGGACAGCCCCCACAGATACGCAGTATTTT
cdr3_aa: CASSFGTAPTDTQYF

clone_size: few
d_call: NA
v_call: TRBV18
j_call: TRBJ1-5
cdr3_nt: TGTGCCAGCTCACCTGGTGCAAACCCCAATCAGCCCCAGCATTTT
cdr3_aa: CASSPGANPNQPQHF

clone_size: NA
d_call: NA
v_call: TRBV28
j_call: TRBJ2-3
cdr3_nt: TGTGCCAGCAGTTTGAGGGGCGGAAACACAGATACGCAGTATTTT
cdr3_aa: CASSLRGGNTDTQYF

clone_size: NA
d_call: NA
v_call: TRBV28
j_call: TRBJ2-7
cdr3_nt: TGTGCCAGCAGTCACAACATATACGAGCAGTACTTC
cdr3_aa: CASSHNIYEQYF

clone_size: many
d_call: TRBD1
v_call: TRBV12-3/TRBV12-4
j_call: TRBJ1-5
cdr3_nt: TGTGCCAGCAGTCGCTCGGGACAGGCCAGCAATCAGCCCCAGCATTTT
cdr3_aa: CASSRSGQASNQPQHF

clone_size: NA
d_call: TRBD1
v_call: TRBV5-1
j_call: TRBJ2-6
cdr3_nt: TGCGCCAGCAGCGGACAGGGGCCCGGGGCCAACGTCCTGACTTTC
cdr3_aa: CASSGQGPGANVLTF

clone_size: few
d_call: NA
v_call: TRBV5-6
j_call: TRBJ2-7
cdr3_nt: TGTGCCAGCAGCCCGACGAGGACCTACGAGCAGTACTTC
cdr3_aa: CASSPTRTYEQYF

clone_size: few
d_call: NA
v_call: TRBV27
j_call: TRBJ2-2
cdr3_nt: TGTGCCAGCCGCTTACTTATAACCGGGGAGCTGTTTTTT
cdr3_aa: CASRLLITGELFF

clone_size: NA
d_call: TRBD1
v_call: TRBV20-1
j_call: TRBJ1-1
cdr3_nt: TGCAGTGTCCCCTTTCAGGGGGCAAGCACTGAAGCTTTCTTT
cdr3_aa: CSVPFQGASTEAFF

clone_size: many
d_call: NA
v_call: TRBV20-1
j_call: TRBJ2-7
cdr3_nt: TGCAGTGCTAGCCCCCGCGGGCCCTCCTACGAGCAGTACTTC
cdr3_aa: CSASPRGPSYEQYF

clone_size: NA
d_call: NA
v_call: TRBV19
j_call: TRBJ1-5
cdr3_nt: TGTGCCAGTAGGACGCCAGGGGCAAATCAGCCCCAGCATTTT
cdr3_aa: CASRTPGANQPQHF

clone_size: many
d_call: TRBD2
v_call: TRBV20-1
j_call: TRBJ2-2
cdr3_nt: TGCAGTGCTAGTCTAGCGGGATGGAACACCGGGGAGCTGTTTTTT
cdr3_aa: CSASLAGWNTGELFF

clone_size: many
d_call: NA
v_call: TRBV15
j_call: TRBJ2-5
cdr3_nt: TGTGCCACCAGCAGTACCCTGGGGGGGGCGGGGGAGACCCAGTACTTC
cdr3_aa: CATSSTLGGAGETQYF

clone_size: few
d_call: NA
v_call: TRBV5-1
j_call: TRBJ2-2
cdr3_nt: TGCGCCAGCAGCCGGGATACGCAGGGTGTCACCACCGGGGAGCTGTTTTTT
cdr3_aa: CASSRDTQGVTTGELFF

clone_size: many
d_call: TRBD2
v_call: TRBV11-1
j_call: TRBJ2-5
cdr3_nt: TGTGCCAGCAGAGGAACGGGACTAGCGGGAGGAAAGACCCAGTACTTC
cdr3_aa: CASRGTGLAGGKTQYF

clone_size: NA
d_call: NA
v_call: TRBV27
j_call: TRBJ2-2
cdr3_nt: TGTGCCAGCAGTCCCCTGGGGGGCCGGGGCGAGGAGCTGTTTTTT
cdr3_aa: CASSPLGGRGEELFF

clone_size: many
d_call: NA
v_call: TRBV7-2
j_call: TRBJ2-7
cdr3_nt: TGTGCCAGCAGCTTAGGCGGGTTCTGGGACGAGCAGTACTTC
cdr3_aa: CASSLGGFWDEQYF

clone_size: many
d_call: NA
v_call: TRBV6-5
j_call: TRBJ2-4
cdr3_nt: TGTGCCAGCAGTTACTCAGCAGGACTCGAGAACATTCAGTACTTC
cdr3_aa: CASSYSAGLENIQYF

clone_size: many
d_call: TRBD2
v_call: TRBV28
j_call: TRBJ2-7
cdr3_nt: TGTGCCAGCAAAGGGACTAGCGGACCGAGGGGCTCCTACGAGCAGTACTTC
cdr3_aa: CASKGTSGPRGSYEQYF

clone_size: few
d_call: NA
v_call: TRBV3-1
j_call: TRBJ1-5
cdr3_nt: TGTGCCAGCAGCCAGGGGACTCAGCCCCAGCATTTT
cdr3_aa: CASSQGTQPQHF

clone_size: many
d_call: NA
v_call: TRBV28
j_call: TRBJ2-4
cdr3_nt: TGTGCCAGCAGTTTATCTACATTCAGGGGAGAAAACATTCAGTACTTC
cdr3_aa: CASSLSTFRGENIQYF

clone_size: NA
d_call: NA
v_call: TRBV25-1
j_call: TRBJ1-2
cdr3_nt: TGTGCCAGCAGTGATATAACGACTAACTATGGCTACACCTTC
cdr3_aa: CASSDITTNYGYTF

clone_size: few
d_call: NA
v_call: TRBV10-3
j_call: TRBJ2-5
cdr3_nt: TGTGCCATCAGTGAGTCGAATCTAAGGGTCCAAGAGACCCAGTACTTC
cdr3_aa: CAISESNLRVQETQYF

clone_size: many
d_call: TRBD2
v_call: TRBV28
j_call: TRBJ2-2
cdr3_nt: TGTGCCAGCAGAACTTTGGGACTAGCTAAAGCCGGGGAGCTGTTTTTT
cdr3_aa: CASRTLGLAKAGELFF

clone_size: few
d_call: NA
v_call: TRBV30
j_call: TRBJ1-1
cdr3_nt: TGTGCCTGGACAACCGCGGGCTCTGAAGCTTTCTTT
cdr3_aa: CAWTTAGSEAFF

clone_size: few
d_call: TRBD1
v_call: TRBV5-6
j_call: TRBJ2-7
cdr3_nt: TGTGCCAGCAGCTTGTTTGGGACAGGTTCCACCTACGAGCAGTACTTC
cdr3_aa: CASSLFGTGSTYEQYF

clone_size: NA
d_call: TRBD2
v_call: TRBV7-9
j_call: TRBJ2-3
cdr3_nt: TGTGCCAGCAGCTCAACTAGCGGGAGATGGCCAGATACGCAGTATTTT
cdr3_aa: CASSSTSGRWPDTQYF